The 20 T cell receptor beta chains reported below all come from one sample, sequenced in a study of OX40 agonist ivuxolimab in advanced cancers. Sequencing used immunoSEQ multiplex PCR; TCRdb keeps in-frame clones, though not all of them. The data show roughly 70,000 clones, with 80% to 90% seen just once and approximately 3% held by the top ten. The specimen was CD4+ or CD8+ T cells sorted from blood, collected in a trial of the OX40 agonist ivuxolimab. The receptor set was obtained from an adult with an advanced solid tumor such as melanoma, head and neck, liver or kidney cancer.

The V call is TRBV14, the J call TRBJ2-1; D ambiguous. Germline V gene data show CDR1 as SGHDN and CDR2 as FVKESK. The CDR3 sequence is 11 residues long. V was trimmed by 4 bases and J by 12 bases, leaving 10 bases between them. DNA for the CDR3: TGTGCCAGCAGCCCCGGAAAGGTGCAGTTCTTC. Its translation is CASSPGKVQFF.

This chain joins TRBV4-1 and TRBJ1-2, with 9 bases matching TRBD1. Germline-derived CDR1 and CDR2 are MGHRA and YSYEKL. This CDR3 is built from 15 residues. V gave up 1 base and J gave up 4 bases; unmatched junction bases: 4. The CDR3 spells CASSQGTGETYGYTF. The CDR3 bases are TGCGCCAGCAGCCAAGGGACAGGGGAGACCTATGGCTACACCTTC.

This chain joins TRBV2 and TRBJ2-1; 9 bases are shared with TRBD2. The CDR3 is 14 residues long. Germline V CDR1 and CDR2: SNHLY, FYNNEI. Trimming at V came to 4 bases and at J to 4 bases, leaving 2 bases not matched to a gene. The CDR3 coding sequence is TGTGCCAGCAGTGCGGGACTAGCTTACAATGAGCAGTTCTTC. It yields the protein CASSAGLAYNEQFF.

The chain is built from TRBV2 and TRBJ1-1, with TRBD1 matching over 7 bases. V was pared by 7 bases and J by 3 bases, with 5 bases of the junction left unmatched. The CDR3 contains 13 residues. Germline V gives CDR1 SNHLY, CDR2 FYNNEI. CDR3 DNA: TGTGCCAGCACCGGGACAGCATACACTGAAGCTTTCTTT. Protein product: CASTGTAYTEAFF.

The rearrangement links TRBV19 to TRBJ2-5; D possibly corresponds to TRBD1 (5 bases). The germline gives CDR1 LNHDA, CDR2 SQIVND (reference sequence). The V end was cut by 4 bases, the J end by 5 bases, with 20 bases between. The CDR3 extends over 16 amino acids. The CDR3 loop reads CASSRWGTGDRETQYF. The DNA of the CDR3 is TGTGCCAGTAGTAGGTGGGGAACAGGCGACCGGGAGACCCAGTACTTC. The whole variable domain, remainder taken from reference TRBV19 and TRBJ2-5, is DGGITQSPKYLFRKEGQNVTLSCEQNLNHDAMYWYRQDPGQGLRLIYYSQIVNDFQKGDIAEGYSVSREKKESFPLTVTSAQKNPTAFYLCASSRWGTGDRETQYFGPGTRLLVL.

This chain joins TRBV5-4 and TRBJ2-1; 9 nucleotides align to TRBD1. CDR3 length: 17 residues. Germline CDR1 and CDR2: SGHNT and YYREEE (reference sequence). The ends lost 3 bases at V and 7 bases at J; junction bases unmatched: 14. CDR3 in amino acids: CASSSPPGQGRSNEQFF. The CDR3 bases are TGTGCCAGCAGCTCGCCACCGGGACAGGGTAGGTCGAATGAGCAGTTCTTC.

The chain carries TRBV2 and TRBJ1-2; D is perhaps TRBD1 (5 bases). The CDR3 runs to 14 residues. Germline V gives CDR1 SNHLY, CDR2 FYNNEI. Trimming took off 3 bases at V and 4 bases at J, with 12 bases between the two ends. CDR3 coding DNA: TGTGCCAGCAGTGATCGGCGGGACTCCTATGGCTACACCTTC. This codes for CASSDRRDSYGYTF.

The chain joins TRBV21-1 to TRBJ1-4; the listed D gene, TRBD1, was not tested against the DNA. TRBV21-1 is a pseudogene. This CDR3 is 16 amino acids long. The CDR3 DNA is TGTGCCAGCAGCAAAGGGGGCCACCCGACTAATGAAAAACTGTTTTTT. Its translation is CASSKGGHPTNEKLFF.

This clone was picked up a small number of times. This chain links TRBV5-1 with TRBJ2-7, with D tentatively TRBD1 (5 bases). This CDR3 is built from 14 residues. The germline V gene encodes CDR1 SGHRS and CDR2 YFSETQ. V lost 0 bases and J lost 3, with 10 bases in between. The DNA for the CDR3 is TGCGCCAGCAGCTTGGACAGGCGCAACTACGAGCAGTACTTC. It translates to CASSLDRRNYEQYF.

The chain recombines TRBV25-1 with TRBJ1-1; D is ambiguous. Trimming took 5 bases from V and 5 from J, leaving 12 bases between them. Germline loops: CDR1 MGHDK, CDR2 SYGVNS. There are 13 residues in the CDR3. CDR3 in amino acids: CASSSRQRTEAFF. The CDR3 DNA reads TGTGCCAGCAGTTCACGCCAAAGGACTGAAGCTTTCTTT.

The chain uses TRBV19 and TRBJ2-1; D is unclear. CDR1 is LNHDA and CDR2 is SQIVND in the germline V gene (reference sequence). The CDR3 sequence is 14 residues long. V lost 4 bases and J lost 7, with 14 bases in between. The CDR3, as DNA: TGTGCCAGTAGTACCTCAGACTTATCGAATGAGCAGTTCTTC. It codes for CASSTSDLSNEQFF.

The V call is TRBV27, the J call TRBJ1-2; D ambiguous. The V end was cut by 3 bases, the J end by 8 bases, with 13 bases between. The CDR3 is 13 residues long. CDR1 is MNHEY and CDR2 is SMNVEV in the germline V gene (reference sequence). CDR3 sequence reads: CASSFGRSGGYTF. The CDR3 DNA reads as TGTGCCAGCAGTTTCGGACGGAGCGGGGGCTACACCTTC.

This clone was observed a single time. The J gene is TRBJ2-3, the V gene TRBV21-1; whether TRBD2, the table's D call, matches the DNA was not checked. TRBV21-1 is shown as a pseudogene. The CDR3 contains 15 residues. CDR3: CASNHRSSGTDTQYF. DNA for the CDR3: TGTGCCAGCAACCATAGGAGTTCTGGCACAGATACGCAGTATTTT.

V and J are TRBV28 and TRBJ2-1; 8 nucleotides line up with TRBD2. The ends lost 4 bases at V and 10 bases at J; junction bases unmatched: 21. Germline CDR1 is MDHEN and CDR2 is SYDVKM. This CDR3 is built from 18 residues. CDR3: CASSYVNFFSGNLEEQFF. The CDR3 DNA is TGTGCCAGCAGTTATGTCAATTTTTTTAGCGGGAATCTGGAGGAGCAGTTCTTC.

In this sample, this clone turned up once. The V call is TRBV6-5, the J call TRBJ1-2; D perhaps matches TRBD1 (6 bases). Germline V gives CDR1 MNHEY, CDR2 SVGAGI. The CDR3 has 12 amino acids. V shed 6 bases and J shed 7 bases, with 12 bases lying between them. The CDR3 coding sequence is TGTGCCAGCAGAACAGGGTCTGGTGGCTACACCTTC. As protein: CASRTGSGGYTF.

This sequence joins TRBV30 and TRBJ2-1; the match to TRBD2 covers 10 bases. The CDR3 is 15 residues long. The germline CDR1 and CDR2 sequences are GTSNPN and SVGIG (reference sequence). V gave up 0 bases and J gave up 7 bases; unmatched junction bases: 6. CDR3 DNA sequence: TGTGCCTGGAGTGTGCGACTAGCGGGTAAAAATGAGCAGTTCTTC. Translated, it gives CAWSVRLAGKNEQFF.

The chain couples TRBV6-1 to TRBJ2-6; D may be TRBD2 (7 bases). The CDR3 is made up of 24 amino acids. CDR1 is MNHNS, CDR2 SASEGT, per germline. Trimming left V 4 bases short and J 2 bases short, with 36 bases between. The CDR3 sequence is CASSAAGEGRRGGKDTPGANVLTF. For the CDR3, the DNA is TGTGCCAGCAGTGCAGCCGGGGAGGGGCGCAGGGGCGGAAAGGATACTCCTGGGGCCAACGTCCTGACTTTC.

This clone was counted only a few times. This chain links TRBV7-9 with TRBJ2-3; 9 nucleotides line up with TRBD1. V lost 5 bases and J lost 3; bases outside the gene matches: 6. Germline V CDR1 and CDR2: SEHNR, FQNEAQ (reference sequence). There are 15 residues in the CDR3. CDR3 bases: TGTGCCAGCAGCAATCGCGGGACAGGGACAGATACGCAGTATTTT. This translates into CASSNRGTGTDTQYF. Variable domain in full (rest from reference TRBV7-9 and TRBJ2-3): DTGVSQNPRHKITKRGQNVTFRCDPISEHNRLYWYRQTLGQGPEFLTYFQNEAQLEKSRLLSDRFSAERPKGSFSTLEIQRTEQGDSAMYLCASSNRGTGTDTQYFGPGTRLTVL.

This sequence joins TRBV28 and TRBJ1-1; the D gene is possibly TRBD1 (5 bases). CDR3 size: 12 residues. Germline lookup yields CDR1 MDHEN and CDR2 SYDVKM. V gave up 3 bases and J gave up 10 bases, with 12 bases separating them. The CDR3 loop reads CASSFQGVLAFF. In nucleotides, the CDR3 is TGTGCCAGCAGTTTTCAGGGAGTGTTAGCTTTCTTT.

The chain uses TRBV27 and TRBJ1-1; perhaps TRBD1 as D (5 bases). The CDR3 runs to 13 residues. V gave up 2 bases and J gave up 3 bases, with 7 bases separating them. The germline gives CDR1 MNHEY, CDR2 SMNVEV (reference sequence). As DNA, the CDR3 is TGTGCCAGCAGTTTAACGGGGGACACTGAAGCTTTCTTT. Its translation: CASSLTGDTEAFF.